This TCR beta chain came from a study of T cells in tuberculosis. Study outcomes and limitations: Using the GMM-specific repertoire gave nearly 90% accuracy versus roughly 70% with motifs.

This CDR3 has 13 amino acids. Germline loops: CDR1 MNHEY, CDR2 SVGAGI. Trimming shortened V by 6 bases and J by 3 bases, and 11 bases separated the two germline ends. This clone occurred once. Its target is unknown. Here immunoSEQ multiplex PCR was the method, and the copy in TCRdb shows in-frame clones only, minus some. The sample has 28,000 or so clones; almost 90% are singletons. This TCR derives from a donor between 10 and 29 years old with latent tuberculosis or without tuberculosis infection. Sequenced input: PBMCs. This sequence joins TRBV6-5 and TRBJ1-1; possible D gene TRBD1, 5 bases. As DNA, the CDR3 is TGTGCCAGCAGGAGGGGAGGGGACACTGAAGCTTTCTTT. Encoded protein: CASRRGGDTEAFF.